The 24 T cell receptor beta chains below were found in one sample sequenced in a study of T cell repertoires in cytomegalovirus infection. TCRdb analysed the reads with MiXCR anew, one entry per CDR3 protein. The table has around 270,000 distinct CDR3 sequences, over 8% seen once. Sequencing input: PBMCs. The receptors were sampled from a human donor in good health (CMV status not recorded). Some clones in this sample may be carry-over from other donors' samples.

This clonotype was seen ten or more times. The chain combines TRBV27 with TRBJ2-7, with TRBD2 matching over 9 bases. CDR3 length: 16 amino acids. Trimming took 4 bases from V and 0 from J; bases not matched to a gene: 7. CDR1 and CDR2 from the germline V gene are MNHEY and SMNVEV (reference sequence). DNA of the CDR3: TGTGCCAGCAGTTCATATAGCGGGGGATTCTCCTACGAGCAGTACTTC. Translating gives CASSSYSGGFSYEQYF.

This clonotype came up many times. The chain joins TRBV7-2 to TRBJ1-5; 7 nucleotides match TRBD1. Germline V gives CDR1 SGHTA, CDR2 FQGNSA. J gave up 6 bases and V 8 bases, and 16 bases lay outside the gene matches. There are 16 residues in the CDR3. The CDR3 sequence is CASSLEGGATAQPQHF. The CDR3 region has the DNA TGTGCCAGCTCCCTGGAAGGGGGCGCAACGGCTCAGCCCCAGCATTTT.

A few counts support this clonotype. The V and J genes are TRBV12-3 or TRBV12-4 and TRBJ2-6; 7 bases align to TRBD1. The junction had 4 bases not matched to a gene; V was cut back by 6 bases and J by 2 bases. There are 15 residues in the CDR3. As DNA, the CDR3 is TGTGCCAGCAGGACCACAGGGGCTGGGGCCAACGTCCTGACTTTC. This sequence encodes CASRTTGAGANVLTF.

This clonotype has ten or more counts. The chain carries TRBV11-2 and TRBJ2-1; 9 positions agree with TRBD2. The CDR3 is made up of 13 amino acids. Unmatched junction bases numbered 2, after V lost 1 base and J lost 10 bases. Germline values: CDR1 SGHAT, CDR2 FQNNGV. The CDR3 DNA follows: TGTGCCAGCAGCTTAGGGGGACTAGCCGAGCAGTTCTTC. Encoded protein: CASSLGGLAEQFF.

This clonotype has just one count. The chain carries TRBV20-1 and TRBJ2-2; 9 positions match TRBD2. The CDR3 consists of 15 residues. Germline trimming cut 5 bases from V and 1 base from J; bases unmatched to any gene: 5. Per the germline V gene, CDR1 is DFQATT and CDR2 is SNEGSKA (reference sequence). CDR3 loop: CSADSGGVNTGELFF. The CDR3 DNA is TGCAGTGCTGATAGCGGGGGTGTGAACACCGGGGAGCTGTTTTTT.

In its sample, this clonotype was seen a few times. The chain uses TRBV7-6 and TRBJ1-4, with D possibly TRBD1 on 6 matching bases. Per germline, CDR1 SGHVS and CDR2 FNYEAQ. The CDR3 runs to 14 residues. With 3 bases removed from V and 5 bases from J, the gap between germline ends came to 10 bases. CDR3: CASSLGTPNEKLFF. CDR3 in DNA: TGTGCCAGCAGCTTGGGGACACCCAATGAAAAACTGTTTTTT.

This clonotype was seen at least ten times. J is TRBJ1-4 and V is TRBV7-2; no definite D call. This CDR3 spans 14 amino acids. Trimming pared 5 bases from V and 3 bases from J, leaving 10 bases between. CDR1 is SGHTA, CDR2 FQGNSA, per germline. CDR3 sequence (DNA): TGTGCCAGCAGCAAGGACGGATCTAATGAAAAACTGTTTTTT. This codes for CASSKDGSNEKLFF.

This clonotype was detected ten times or more. The CDR3 protein is CASSLAGQAYEQYF. CDR3 coding DNA: TGTGCCAGCAGCTTAGCAGGACAGGCCTACGAGCAGTACTTC. The chain employs TRBV7-2 and TRBJ2-7, with 7 bases fitting TRBD1. The CDR3 is 14 amino acids. Germline-derived CDR1 and CDR2 are SGHTA and FQGNSA. V lost 0 bases to trimming and J lost 2 bases; unmatched junction nucleotides: 1.

This clonotype was recorded at least ten times. The V call is TRBV7-9, the J call TRBJ2-1; TRBD1 is a possible D gene (5 bases). The germline CDR1 and CDR2 sequences are SEHNR and FQNEAQ (reference sequence). The CDR3 totals 12 residues. The V and J ends lost 4 bases and 8 bases respectively, with 9 bases between them. CDR3 protein: CASSWGDDEQFF. CDR3 bases: TGTGCCAGCAGCTGGGGCGACGATGAGCAGTTCTTC. Filled out from reference TRBV7-9 and TRBJ2-1, the complete variable domain reads DTGVSQNPRHKITKRGQNVTFRCDPISEHNRLYWYRQTLGQGPEFLTYFQNEAQLEKSRLLSDRFSAERPKGSFSTLEIQRTEQGDSAMYLCASSWGDDEQFFGPGTRLTVL.

This clonotype occurred many times. The CDR3 sequence is CASSLASQGYSPLHF. CDR3 sequence (DNA): TGTGCCAGCAGCTTAGCGAGTCAGGGATATTCACCCCTCCACTTT. V and J are TRBV7-2 and TRBJ1-6; TRBD1 is a possible D gene (5 bases). This CDR3 has 15 amino acids. Germline loops: CDR1 SGHTA, CDR2 FQGNSA. Trimming stripped 0 bases from V and 8 bases from J, with 11 bases between. Looking up the rest from reference TRBV7-2 and TRBJ1-6 gives the full variable domain: GAGVSQSPSNKVTEKGKDVELRCDPISGHTALYWYRQSLGQGLEFLIYFQGNSAPDKSGLPSDRFSAERTGGSVSTLTIQRTQQEDSAVYLCASSLASQGYSPLHFGNGTRLTVT.

This clonotype was seen ten or more times. The chain has TRBV7-2 and TRBJ2-3; 8 nucleotides match TRBD2. Germline trimming cut 5 bases from V and 6 bases from J; bases unmatched to any gene: 13. CDR3 length: 16 residues. From germline, CDR1 is SGHTA and CDR2 FQGNSA. This chain's CDR3 is CASSPRAGAPSDTQYF. The CDR3 DNA reads TGTGCCAGCAGCCCCCGAGCGGGGGCCCCCTCGGATACGCAGTATTTT. Complete variable domain (other parts from reference TRBV7-2 and TRBJ2-3): GAGVSQSPSNKVTEKGKDVELRCDPISGHTALYWYRQSLGQGLEFLIYFQGNSAPDKSGLPSDRFSAERTGGSVSTLTIQRTQQEDSAVYLCASSPRAGAPSDTQYFGPGTRLTVL.

This clonotype has more than one count but fewer than ten. V usage is TRBV28 and J usage is TRBJ1-5; D not certain. The CDR3 runs to 16 residues. Germline V gives CDR1 MDHEN, CDR2 SYDVKM. V lost 2 bases to trimming and J lost 1 base, with 12 bases between them. For the CDR3, the DNA is TGTGCCAGCAGTTTACGTGGCGGTTCAAGCAATCAGCCCCAGCATTTT. Protein sequence: CASSLRGGSSNQPQHF.

This clonotype was detected a few times. The rearrangement joins TRBV10-3 to TRBJ1-4; no clear D gene. V lost 4 bases, J lost 7 bases, and 13 bases lay in between. The germline V gene has CDR1 ENHRY and CDR2 SYGVKD. The CDR3 totals 14 residues. CDR3 loop: CAISGDREGEKLFF. DNA of the CDR3: TGTGCCATCAGTGGAGACCGGGAGGGTGAAAAACTGTTTTTT.

This clonotype was recorded many times. The chain is built from TRBV7-2 and TRBJ2-3, with D maybe TRBD1 (5 bases). This CDR3 is built from 12 residues. The ends were cut back, 5 bases at V and 5 bases at J, with 8 bases in the middle. Germline V gene sequence: CDR1 SGHTA, CDR2 FQGNSA. The CDR3 DNA is TGTGCCAGCAGCCTTGACAGAGATACGCAGTATTTT. It translates to CASSLDRDTQYF.

In DNA, the CDR3 is TGCAGTGCTACCCCGAGAAGGGGGCAGGCTCAGCCCCAGCATTTT. It specifies CSATPRRGQAQPQHF. This sequence joins TRBV20-1 and TRBJ1-5, with 7 nucleotides matching TRBD1. The germline V gene has CDR1 DFQATT and CDR2 SNEGSKA (reference sequence). With V trimmed by 4 bases and J by 6 bases, 12 bases remained unmatched. CDR3 length: 15 amino acids.

This rearrangement joins TRBV28 to TRBJ2-7, with D unclear. Germline values: CDR1 MDHEN, CDR2 SYDVKM. This CDR3 has 17 residues. V gave up 7 bases and J gave up 3 bases, with 25 bases separating them. This CDR3 is CASNGLVEQPVHYEQYF. In DNA form, the CDR3 reads TGTGCCAGCAATGGTCTAGTCGAGCAGCCAGTCCACTACGAGCAGTACTTC. Complete variable domain (other parts from reference TRBV28 and TRBJ2-7): DVKVTQSSRYLVKRTGEKVFLECVQDMDHENMFWYRQDPGLGLRLIYFSYDVKMKEKGDIPEGYSVSREKKERFSLILESASTNQTSMYLCASNGLVEQPVHYEQYFGPGTRLTVT.

The chain links TRBV29-1 to TRBJ2-7; 7 bases align to TRBD1. V was pared by 6 bases and J by 6 bases, with 8 bases of the junction left unmatched. Germline assignment: CDR1 SQVTM and CDR2 ANQGSEA. The CDR3 runs 12 residues. The CDR3 is CSVQTGNREQYF. CDR3 bases: TGCAGCGTCCAGACAGGGAATCGCGAGCAGTACTTC.

This clonotype appeared many times. The chain has TRBV19 and TRBJ1-1; no definite D call. V lost 7 bases and J 5 bases, leaving 14 bases between the germline ends. The germline CDR1 and CDR2 sequences are LNHDA and SQIVND (reference sequence). This CDR3 is built from 13 residues. CDR3 nucleotide sequence: TGTGCCAGTAATACGGACCAGAGGACTGAAGCTTTCTTT. Its translation: CASNTDQRTEAFF.

This clonotype appeared many times. At one of its ends the junction is not consistent with the germline gene, which may arise from a read error. The chain employs TRBV7-2 and TRBJ2-3, with D perhaps matching TRBD1 (5 bases). The CDR3 has 14 amino acids. Germline-derived CDR1 and CDR2 are SGHTA and FQGNSA. The CDR3 protein is CASRLGESTDTQYF. As DNA, the CDR3 is TGTGCCAGCAGATTAGGGGAAAGCACAGATACGCAGTATTTT.

This clonotype was picked up many times. V is TRBV2 and J is TRBJ2-7, with D tentatively TRBD2 (6 bases). The ends were cut back, 6 bases at V and 2 bases at J, with 20 bases in the middle. In germline, CDR1 is SNHLY, CDR2 FYNNEI. The CDR3 has 16 amino acids. CDR3 sequence reads: CASRSGSGLPPYEQYF. The CDR3 DNA sequence: TGTGCCAGCAGGAGTGGGTCGGGACTCCCCCCCTACGAGCAGTACTTC.

The chain couples TRBV30 to TRBJ2-1; no definite D call. With 0 bases removed from V and 4 bases from J, the gap between germline ends came to 4 bases. Germline CDR1 is GTSNPN and CDR2 is SVGIG (reference sequence). The CDR3 runs to 12 residues. In DNA form, the CDR3 reads TGTGCCTGGAGTGTGAGTTACAATGAGCAGTTCTTC. This gives the protein CAWSVSYNEQFF.

This clonotype was observed many times. The V and J genes are TRBV6-6 and TRBJ2-5; 11 bases agree with TRBD2. Germline-derived CDR1 and CDR2 are MNHNY and SVGAGI (reference sequence). J gave up 2 bases and V 1 base, and 6 bases lay outside the gene matches. CDR3 length: 17 amino acids. The CDR3 DNA reads as TGTGCCAGCAGTTACTTCGGGACTAGCGGCAATCAAGAGACCCAGTACTTC. This sequence encodes CASSYFGTSGNQETQYF.

This clonotype was counted between two and nine times. This chain uses TRBV11-3 with TRBJ2-1, with a possible D match to TRBD2 (6 bases). Germline values: CDR1 SGHNT, CDR2 YENEEA. V was cut by 1 base and J by 6 bases, with 10 bases left in between. This CDR3 comprises 14 residues. Here the CDR3 reads CASSLGMRGNEQFF. The CDR3 DNA follows: TGTGCCAGCAGCTTAGGAATGCGGGGCAATGAGCAGTTCTTC. Variable domain in full (rest from reference TRBV11-3 and TRBJ2-1): EAGVVQSPRYKIIEKKQPVAFWCNPISGHNTLYWYLQNLGQGPELLIRYENEEAVDDSQLPKDRFSAERLKGVDSTLKIQPAELGDSAVYLCASSLGMRGNEQFFGPGTRLTVL.

This clonotype appeared many times. The V call is TRBV11-1, the J call TRBJ1-1, with D possibly being TRBD1 (6 bases). Trimming took 5 bases from V and 4 from J, leaving 14 bases between them. Per germline, CDR1 SGHAT and CDR2 FQDESV (reference sequence). CDR3 size: 14 residues. The CDR3 coding sequence is TGTGCCAGCAGCCGTTTAGGGGGAATCACTGAAGCTTTCTTT. Protein: CASSRLGGITEAFF. The complete variable domain, with remaining parts taken from reference TRBV11-1 and TRBJ1-1, reads EAEVAQSPRYKITEKSQAVAFWCDPISGHATLYWYRQILGQGPELLVQFQDESVVDDSQLPKDRFSAERLKGVDSTLKIQPAELGDSAMYLCASSRLGGITEAFFGQGTRLTVV.